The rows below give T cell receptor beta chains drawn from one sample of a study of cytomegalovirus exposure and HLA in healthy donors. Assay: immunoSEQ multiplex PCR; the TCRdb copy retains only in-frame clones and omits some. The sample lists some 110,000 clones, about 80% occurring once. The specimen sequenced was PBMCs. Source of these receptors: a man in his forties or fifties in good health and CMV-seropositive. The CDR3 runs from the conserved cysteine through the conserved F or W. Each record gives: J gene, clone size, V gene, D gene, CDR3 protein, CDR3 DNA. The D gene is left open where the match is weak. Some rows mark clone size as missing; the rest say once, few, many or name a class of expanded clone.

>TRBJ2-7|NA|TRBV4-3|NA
CASSQDRGRGNEQYF
TGCGCCAGCAGCCAAGATCGGGGGAGGGGGAACGAGCAGTACTTC
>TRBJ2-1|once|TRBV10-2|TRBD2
CASRLTSGRQNEQFF
TGCGCCAGCAGGCTGACTAGCGGGAGACAGAATGAGCAGTTCTTC
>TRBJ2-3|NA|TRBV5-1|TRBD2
CASSLEVAGGTDTQYF
TGCGCCAGCAGCTTGGAGGTAGCGGGGGGCACAGATACGCAGTATTTT
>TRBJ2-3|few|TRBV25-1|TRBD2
CASSEGLAASTDTQYF
TGTGCCAGCAGTGAAGGACTAGCGGCGAGCACAGATACGCAGTATTTT
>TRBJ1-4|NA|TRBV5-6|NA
CASSLSTDEKLFF
TGTGCCAGCAGCTTGAGCACAGATGAAAAACTGTTTTTT
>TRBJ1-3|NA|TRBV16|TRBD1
CASRPDRTSGNTIYF
TGTGCCAGCAGACCGGACAGGACCTCTGGAAACACCATATATTTT
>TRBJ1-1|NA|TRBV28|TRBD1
CATTGVGNTEAFF
TGTGCCACGACAGGGGTGGGGAACACTGAAGCTTTCTTT
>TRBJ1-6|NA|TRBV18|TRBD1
CASSPAGQRYSPLHF
TGTGCCAGCTCACCAGCGGGACAGCGTTATTCACCCCTCCACTTT
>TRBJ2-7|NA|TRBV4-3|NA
CASSQDRAYEQYF
TGCGCCAGCAGCCAAGATCGAGCCTACGAGCAGTACTTC
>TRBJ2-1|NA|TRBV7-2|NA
CASSSSHFTGQFF
TGTGCCAGCAGCTCCTCGCACTTTACGGGGCAGTTCTTC
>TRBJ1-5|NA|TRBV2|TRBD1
CASLTGLQVGQPQHF
TGTGCCAGCTTGACAGGGTTGCAAGTCGGACAGCCCCAGCATTTT
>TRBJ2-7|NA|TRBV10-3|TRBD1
CAIRTGTGEYF
TGTGCCATCAGGACCGGGACAGGGGAGTACTTC
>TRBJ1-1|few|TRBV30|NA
CAWSDRNTEAFF
TGTGCCTGGAGCGACAGGAACACTGAAGCTTTCTTT
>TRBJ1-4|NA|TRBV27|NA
CASSTEGGRYEKLFF
TGTGCCAGCAGTACCGAGGGGGGGAGGTATGAAAAACTGTTTTTT